Below, 5 T cell receptor beta chains from the same sample are listed, as sequenced in a study of regulatory T cells in long-lasting Graves disease. iRepertoire HTBI primers and Arm-PCR of CDR3 regions built TCR beta libraries. TCRdb analysed the multiplex PCR reads with MiXCR anew, one entry per CDR3 protein. This table has over 250,000 distinct CDR3 sequences, roughly 21% appearing once. The time point here: persistent/refractory GD, antithyroid drugs over 5 years with positive TRAb. The authors made the TCR library using RNA they extracted from PBMCs. This specimen was peripheral blood mononuclear cells (PBMCs), taken when the disease was refractory, from a patient treated with antithyroid drugs. The receptors were gathered from a female donor with Graves disease.

Only a few counts were recorded for this clonotype. The chain couples TRBV13 to TRBJ1-6, with D perhaps matching TRBD1 (5 bases). This CDR3 contains 14 residues. V was trimmed by 5 bases and J by 7 bases, leaving 12 bases between them. Germline lookup yields CDR1 PRHDT and CDR2 FYEKMQ (reference sequence). DNA of the CDR3: TGTGCCAGCAGCCAGGCAGGGAGGAATTCACCCCTCCACTTT. Encoded protein: CASSQAGRNSPLHF.

This clonotype was detected ten times or more. The chain couples TRBV19 to TRBJ1-2; D not resolved. The V and J ends lost 6 bases and 0 bases respectively, with 11 bases between them. The CDR3 loop spans 14 amino acids. Germline CDR1 reads LNHDA; CDR2 reads SQIVND (reference sequence). CDR3 in amino acids: CASRRTGANYGYTF. The CDR3 coding sequence is TGTGCCAGTAGACGGACCGGGGCTAACTATGGCTACACCTTC.

The J gene is TRBJ1-4, the V gene TRBV29-1; no definite D call. The CDR3 covers 13 residues. V lost 4 bases to trimming and J lost 5 bases, with 11 bases between them. The germline V gene has CDR1 SQVTM and CDR2 ANQGSEA. CDR3 coding DNA: TGCAGCGTTGGCCGCAAGGAAAATGAAAAACTGTTTTTT. This encodes CSVGRKENEKLFF.

This clonotype came up many times. The chain links TRBV28 to TRBJ2-1; D unresolved. V lost 5 bases, J lost 11 bases, and 10 bases lay in between. Per germline, CDR1 MDHEN and CDR2 SYDVKM. The CDR3 has 11 residues. As DNA, the CDR3 is TGTGCCAGCAGTACACAGCACCAGCAGTTCTTC. Protein: CASSTQHQQFF.

This sequence joins TRBV4-1 and TRBJ2-5; D uncertain. V lost 0 bases and J lost 2, with 7 bases in between. The germline V gene has CDR1 MGHRA and CDR2 YSYEKL. The CDR3 is 14 amino acids. CDR3 bases: TGCGCCAGCAGCCAAGAAGGCAGACAAGAGACCCAGTACTTC. Translated, it gives CASSQEGRQETQYF.